This TCR beta chain was sequenced during a study of PD-L1 blockade in urothelial cancer. Sequencing was performed with immunoSEQ multiplex PCR; in TCRdb, only in-frame clones are kept and a portion is missing. The table includes some 46,000 clones, 80% detected once. The germline V gene encodes CDR1 SGHDN and CDR2 FVKESK. The ends lost 4 bases at V and 3 bases at J; junction bases unmatched: 8. CDR3 length equals 15 residues. Indicated time point: pretreatment peripheral blood. Each patient presented with locally advanced or metastatic urothelial carcinoma. The chain joins TRBV14 to TRBJ2-7; 8 nucleotides match TRBD1. The receptor's source is a man in his 60s with urothelial cancer. Specimen: PBMCs, collected around atezolizumab (anti-PD-L1) treatment. The CDR3: CASSRLGQEDYEQYF. As DNA, the CDR3 is TGTGCCAGCAGCCGACTGGGACAGGAAGACTACGAGCAGTACTTC.